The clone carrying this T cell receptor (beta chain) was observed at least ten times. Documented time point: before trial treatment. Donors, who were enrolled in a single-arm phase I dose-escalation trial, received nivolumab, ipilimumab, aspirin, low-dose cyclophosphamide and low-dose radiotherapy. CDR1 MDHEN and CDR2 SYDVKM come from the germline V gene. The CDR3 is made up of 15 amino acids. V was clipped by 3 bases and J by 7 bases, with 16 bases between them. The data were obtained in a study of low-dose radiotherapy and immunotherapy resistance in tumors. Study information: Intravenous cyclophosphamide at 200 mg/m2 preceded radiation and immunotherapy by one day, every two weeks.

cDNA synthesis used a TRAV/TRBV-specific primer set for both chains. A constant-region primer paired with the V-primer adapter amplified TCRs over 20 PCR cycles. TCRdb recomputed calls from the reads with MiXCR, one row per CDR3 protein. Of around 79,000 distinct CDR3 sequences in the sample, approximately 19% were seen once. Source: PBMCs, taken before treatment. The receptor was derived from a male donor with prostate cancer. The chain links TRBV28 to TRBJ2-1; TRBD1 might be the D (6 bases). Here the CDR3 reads CASSFWGPGKNEQFF. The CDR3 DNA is TGTGCCAGCAGTTTTTGGGGGCCTGGCAAAAATGAGCAGTTCTTC.